This T cell receptor beta chain was sequenced during a study of T-cell memory formation after mild COVID-19. Looking at the study overall: Clusters were largely donor specific. The study, taken as a whole, reports: The authors left the SARS-CoV-2 specificity of second-wave clones peaking on day 37 unconfirmed. Balance between CD4 and CD8 was seen in clones contracting day 15 to 85, and a CD4+ lean was seen in later expanders.

Employing constant-segment primers, 5'RACE generated TCR alpha and TCR beta cDNA libraries bearing sample barcodes and UMIs. A single record per CDR3 protein comes from TCRdb applying MiXCR to the 5' RACE reads. Of around 82,000 distinct CDR3 sequences in the sample, roughly 13% were seen once. The CDR3 length is 12 residues. Germline V CDR1 and CDR2: SGHVS, FQNEAQ. V was pared by 6 bases and J by 11 bases, with 16 bases between. On this clonotype: Its target is not known.

The source of this sequence is a man aged 18 to 30 who had mild COVID-19 (a few samples of this study predate the infection). Cell type and time point are not known. The chain carries TRBV7-8 and TRBJ1-1, with D possibly being TRBD1 (5 bases). The sequenced sample was PBMCs or a T cell subset sorted from them (not recorded which). The CDR3 nucleotides are TGTGCCAGCAGGGAGATGGGGGGGAAGGCTTTCTTT. Protein: CASREMGGKAFF.